This note documents a single TCR beta chain sequence. The data were produced by immunoSEQ multiplex PCR, yet TCRdb's version contains in-frame clones alone and is incomplete. The data show approximately 110,000 clones, with around 85% seen just once and 3.5% to 5% held by the top ten. In germline, CDR1 is MNHEY, CDR2 SVGAGI. With 6 bases removed from V and 0 bases from J, the gap between germline ends came to 12 bases. The CDR3 is 15 residues long. This entry comes from a study of T cell responses to AZD1222 COVID-19 vaccine. The genes are TRBV6-5 and TRBJ1-3; no reliable D call. This sample comprised peripheral blood, obtained 28 days after the second AZD1222 dose. The clonotype comes from an adult who received the AZD1222 COVID-19 vaccine. CDR3 in amino acids: CASRDLITSGNTIYF. In nucleotides, the CDR3 is TGTGCCAGCAGAGACCTTATTACCTCTGGAAACACCATATATTTT.